The rows below give T cell receptor beta chains drawn from one sample of a study of CD8 T cells in Susac syndrome. TCRdb reprocessed the immunoSEQ multiplex PCR reads via MiXCR and lists one record per CDR3 protein. The sample shows roughly 200,000 distinct CDR3 sequences, approximately 94% of them seen only once. The sample was CD4+ T cells from PBMCs. The receptors were gathered from a human donor in good health. The CDR3 runs from the conserved cysteine through the conserved F or W. A D gene is named only where the DNA matches it firmly. Clone size is not always given. Where it is, it says once, few, many or a class for expanded clones.

V	D	size	J	CDR3	DNA
TRBV7-9	.	.	TRBJ1-4	CASSFGSEKGSF	TGTGCCAGCAGTTTTGGGTCGGAAAAAGGGTCATTT
TRBV27	TRBD1	.	TRBJ1-1	CASSGQGRGAFF	TGTGCCAGTAGCGGACAGGGGCGCGGAGCTTTCTTT
TRBV29-1	TRBD2	.	TRBJ2-1	CSGGLAGGSYNEQFF	TGCAGCGGAGGACTAGCGGGGGGGTCCTACAATGAGCAGTTCTTC
TRBV28	.	.	TRBJ1-2	CASSPGGSGYGYTF	TGTGCCAGCTCCCCGGGGGGGAGTGGCTATGGCTACACCTTC
TRBV21-1	.	.	TRBJ1-2	CASSSEQLYGYTF	TGTGCCAGCAGCTCGGAACAGCTTTATGGCTACACCTTC
TRBV6-5	.	.	TRBJ2-3	CASSYSRSIGLVEDTQYF	TGTGCCAGCAGTTACTCCCGGAGTATCGGGCTCGTTGAAGATACGCAGTATTTT
TRBV7-9	.	.	TRBJ2-4	CASSLSDKNIQYF	TGTGCCAGCAGCCTTTCGGACAAAAACATTCAGTACTTC
TRBV28	.	.	TRBJ2-2	CASTKRRANDGELFF	TGTGCCAGCACCAAAAGAAGAGCGAACGACGGGGAGCTGTTTTTT
TRBV6-5	.	.	TRBJ2-3	CASSPVDNRRNTQYF	TGTGCCAGCAGTCCGGTGGACAATCGGCGAAATACGCAGTATTTT
TRBV11-2	.	.	TRBJ1-5	CASSLRQGYPQHF	TGTGCCAGCAGCTTAAGGCAGGGTTACCCCCAGCATTTT
TRBV27	.	.	TRBJ1-2	CASRGNRAYYGYTF	TGTGCCAGCAGAGGCAACAGGGCCTACTATGGCTACACCTTC
TRBV12-3/TRBV12-4	TRBD2	.	TRBJ2-6	CASSLGLGGRGTGANVLTF	TGTGCCAGCAGTTTAGGGCTGGGTGGGAGGGGCACTGGGGCCAACGTCCTGACTTTC
TRBV9	.	few	TRBJ2-7	CASSVEIGGSYEQYF	TGTGCCAGCAGCGTAGAAATAGGTGGGTCCTACGAGCAGTACTTC
TRBV6-5	TRBD1	.	TRBJ2-1	CASRSPGQHNEQFF	TGTGCCAGCAGATCCCCGGGACAGCACAATGAGCAGTTCTTC
TRBV9	.	.	TRBJ2-4	CASSVLGTPLGENIQYF	TGTGCCAGCAGCGTCCTTGGGACTCCGCTGGGGGAAAACATTCAGTACTTC
TRBV7-2	.	.	TRBJ1-1	CASSLYPRGRTSEAFF	TGTGCCAGCAGCTTATACCCCCGAGGGAGGACCTCTGAAGCTTTCTTT
TRBV5-1	.	.	TRBJ1-2	CASSLEGNYNYGYTF	TGCGCCAGCAGCTTGGAGGGGAATTATAACTATGGCTACACCTTC
TRBV29-1	TRBD1	.	TRBJ2-5	CSVNRDRGRETQYF	TGCAGCGTTAACCGGGACAGGGGGCGGGAGACCCAGTACTTC
TRBV5-4	.	once	TRBJ2-3	CASSWGRSSDTQYF	TGTGCCAGCAGCTGGGGGCGGTCTTCAGATACGCAGTATTTT
TRBV28	TRBD1	.	TRBJ1-2	CASSLGQGKALGYTF	TGTGCCAGCAGTTTAGGACAGGGAAAAGCCCTAGGCTACACCTTC
TRBV28	.	.	TRBJ1-5	CASSPGGVSNQPQHF	TGTGCCAGCAGTCCAGGCGGGGTTAGCAATCAGCCCCAGCATTTT
TRBV7-2	.	.	TRBJ2-5	CASSPRLGSRSETQYF	TGTGCCAGCAGCCCCCGTTTGGGAAGTCGGTCGGAGACCCAGTACTTC
TRBV5-1	.	.	TRBJ1-6	CASSLAGASSPLHF	TGCGCCAGCAGCTTGGCAGGGGCCAGTTCACCCCTCCACTTT
TRBV7-2	.	.	TRBJ1-1	CASSLDPQRNTEAFF	TGTGCCAGCAGCTTAGATCCCCAGAGGAACACTGAAGCTTTCTTT
TRBV12-3/TRBV12-4	.	.	TRBJ2-7	CASSFRYEQYF	TGTGCCAGCAGTTTCCGGTACGAGCAGTACTTC
TRBV19	.	once	TRBJ1-2	CASSTMAGKGYTF	TGTGCCAGTAGTACCATGGCAGGGAAGGGCTACACCTTC
TRBV7-9	TRBD2	.	TRBJ2-1	CASSFGTSGGPSSYNEQFF	TGTGCCAGCAGCTTCGGGACTAGCGGGGGGCCGAGCTCCTACAATGAGCAGTTCTTC
TRBV20-1	.	.	TRBJ1-2	CSARDWRGSDGYTF	TGCAGTGCTAGAGATTGGCGGGGCTCTGATGGCTACACCTTC
TRBV5-6	.	.	TRBJ1-2	CASSLGDGNYGYTF	TGTGCCAGCAGCTTGGGGGACGGTAACTATGGCTACACCTTC
TRBV14	.	.	TRBJ2-5	CASSQRGARSQETQYF	TGTGCCAGCAGCCAACGGGGGGCACGATCCCAAGAGACCCAGTACTTC
TRBV29-1	.	once	TRBJ1-5	CSVTLSGASSNQPQHF	TGCAGCGTCACTTTATCCGGGGCATCGAGCAATCAGCCCCAGCATTTT
TRBV7-2	TRBD1	.	TRBJ2-5	CASSPRRTGNRETQYF	TGTGCCAGCAGCCCGCGGCGGACAGGGAATCGAGAGACCCAGTACTTC
TRBV19	.	.	TRBJ1-1	CASSLGQQNTEAFF	TGTGCCAGTAGCCTCGGACAGCAGAACACTGAAGCTTTCTTT
TRBV29-1	.	once	TRBJ1-1	CSALQGNTEAFF	TGCAGCGCATTACAGGGGAACACTGAAGCTTTCTTT
TRBV23-1	.	.	TRBJ2-2	CASSQWDRGRGPGSCFF	.
TRBV5-1	.	.	TRBJ1-1	CASSPERRNTEAFF	TGCGCCAGCAGCCCCGAGCGGAGGAACACTGAAGCTTTCTTT
TRBV29-1	.	.	TRBJ2-2	CSVEARDQEGFTGELFF	TGCAGCGTTGAAGCGAGGGACCAAGAGGGCTTCACCGGGGAGCTGTTTTTT
TRBV9	TRBD1	.	TRBJ1-1	CASSPDRGLTEAFF	TGTGCCAGCAGCCCAGACAGGGGGCTCACTGAAGCTTTCTTT
TRBV20-1	.	.	TRBJ2-7	CSALEDLPYEQYF	TGCAGTGCACTTGAGGACCTGCCCTACGAGCAGTACTTC
TRBV28	TRBD1	.	TRBJ1-1	CASSSGGLTGGSGAFF	TGTGCCAGCAGTTCCGGGGGCCTAACAGGGGGCAGCGGAGCTTTCTTT
TRBV7-9	TRBD1	once	TRBJ1-3	CASSWTGMSGNTIYF	TGTGCCAGCAGCTGGACAGGGATGAGTGGAAACACCATATATTTT
TRBV7-9	.	.	TRBJ1-2	CASSSFYGYTF	TGTGCCAGCAGCTCTTTCTATGGCTACACCTTC
TRBV24-1	.	.	TRBJ2-1	CATSDPGTFVNEQFF	TGTGCCACCAGTGATCCAGGGACCTTCGTCAATGAGCAGTTCTTC